Each of the 32 T cell receptor beta chains below was sequenced from the same sample in a study of blood T cell repertoires in COVID-19 (dated by TCRdb to 2019 to 2021). Receptors were amplified or captured by the immunoSEQ multiplex PCR assay. TCRdb retrieved this table from immuneACCESS and kept in-frame rearrangements only. Not all clones are present; in checked studies, unresolved V genes account for under half, and no reason is known for the remainder. Counted in this sample were about 120,000 clones; less than 75% of them appeared once. The top ten constitute more than 0.8% of the sample. Sequencing used peripheral blood. The receptors were sampled from a human donor with acute or convalescent COVID-19. The donor label of this sample is uncertain.

The chain links TRBV4-2 to TRBJ2-1; 11 bases are a match to TRBD2. CDR1 and CDR2 (germline): LGHNA, YNFKEQ. J lost 3 bases, V lost 1 base, and 8 bases had no gene match. The CDR3 loop spans 18 amino acids. CDR3 nucleotide sequence: TGTGCCAGCAGCCAAGTAGCGGGGGGGGCTCCCGACTACAATGAGCAGTTCTTC. This codes for CASSQVAGGAPDYNEQFF.

This clone was observed a single time. The genes are TRBV5-6 and TRBJ2-2; 11 nucleotides match TRBD2. V lost 2 bases and J lost 7; bases outside the gene matches: 4. The CDR3 is made up of 15 amino acids. Germline-derived CDR1 and CDR2 are SGHDT and YYEEEE. CDR3 protein: CASSFGTSGIGELFF. Written as DNA, the CDR3 is TGTGCCAGCAGCTTCGGGACTAGCGGAATCGGGGAGCTGTTTTTT.

In this sample, this clone turned up many times. The chain is built from TRBV18 and TRBJ1-2; TRBD1 might be the D (6 bases). This CDR3 contains 12 residues. CDR1 KGHSH and CDR2 LQKENI come from the germline V gene. Trimming stripped 6 bases from V and 2 bases from J, with 7 bases between. The CDR3 here is CASSTGNYGYTF. In nucleotides, the CDR3 is TGTGCCAGCTCGACAGGAAACTATGGCTACACCTTC.

J is TRBJ2-5 and V is TRBV5-1, with D perhaps matching TRBD1 (5 bases). V lost 2 bases, J lost 3 bases, and 14 bases lay in between. This CDR3 has 15 residues. CDR1 and CDR2 (germline): SGHRS, YFSETQ. The chain's CDR3 is CASSLIAGLEETQYF. In DNA, the CDR3 is TGCGCCAGCAGCTTAATTGCAGGGTTGGAAGAGACCCAGTACTTC.

V usage is TRBV24-1 and J usage is TRBJ1-6, with TRBD1 matching over 7 bases. V shed 7 bases and J 5 bases; nucleotides not matched to a gene: 10. Germline V gene data show CDR1 as KGHDR and CDR2 as SFDVKD. The CDR3 is 16 amino acids. The CDR3, as DNA: TGTGCCACCAGAGGTCAAGACAGGGCTAATAATTCACCCCTCCACTTT. It translates to CATRGQDRANNSPLHF.

The chain recombines TRBV7-8 with TRBJ1-1, with D possibly matching TRBD1 (5 bases). V lost 1 base to trimming and J lost 5 bases, with 14 bases between them. This CDR3 is built from 15 residues. Germline-derived CDR1 and CDR2 are SGHVS and FQNEAQ. The CDR3 DNA sequence: TGTGCCAGCAGCTTAGGCCCGGTTGGGGGGACTGAAGCTTTCTTT. It is translated as CASSLGPVGGTEAFF.

On this clone itself: Within the sample, other DNA sequences also encode this same CDR3. The J gene is TRBJ1-5, the V gene TRBV18; tentative D call: TRBD1 (5 bases). The V end was cut by 2 bases, the J end by 4 bases, with 9 bases between. The CDR3 is 14 amino acids. Germline V lookup: CDR1 KGHSH, CDR2 LQKENI. The CDR3 DNA reads as TGTGCCAGCTCACCAGGGCAGGGAAATCAGCCCCAGCATTTT. It is translated as CASSPGQGNQPQHF. Looking up the rest from reference TRBV18 and TRBJ1-5 gives the full variable domain: NAGVMQNPRHLVRRRGQEARLRCSPMKGHSHVYWYRQLPEEGLKFMVYLQKENIIDESGMPKERFSAEFPKEGPSILRIQQVVRGDSAAYFCASSPGQGNQPQHFGDGTRLSIL.

V gene TRBV6-5 combines with J gene TRBJ2-3; 11 positions agree with TRBD2. CDR3 length equals 15 residues. Germline loops: CDR1 MNHEY, CDR2 SVGAGI. V lost 8 bases and J lost 0; bases outside the gene matches: 4. The DNA of the CDR3 is TGTGCCAGCCGTAGCGGGGGGGGTAGCACAGATACGCAGTATTTT. It specifies CASRSGGGSTDTQYF.

This chain uses TRBV28 with TRBJ1-2; the D gene is possibly TRBD1 (6 bases). The ends were cut back, 2 bases at V and 6 bases at J, with 13 bases in the middle. The CDR3 runs 14 residues. CDR1 and CDR2 (germline): MDHEN, SYDVKM. CDR3 in DNA: TGTGCCAGCAGTTTACCCCAGGGGTCGAATGGCTACACCTTC. The encoded protein is CASSLPQGSNGYTF.

This clone was picked up a small number of times. CDR3 bases: TGTGCCAGCTCACCTGGACAGGGGGCTATGGAGCGCTACACCTTC. Encoded protein: CASSPGQGAMERYTF. The V and J genes are TRBV18 and TRBJ1-2, with TRBD1 matching over 11 bases. This CDR3 is 15 amino acids long. Germline trimming cut 3 bases from V and 9 bases from J; bases unmatched to any gene: 9. Germline V gives CDR1 KGHSH, CDR2 LQKENI. Full variable domain (outside the CDR3, taken from reference TRBV18 and TRBJ1-2): NAGVMQNPRHLVRRRGQEARLRCSPMKGHSHVYWYRQLPEEGLKFMVYLQKENIIDESGMPKERFSAEFPKEGPSILRIQQVVRGDSAAYFCASSPGQGAMERYTFGSGTRLTVV.

This chain connects TRBV12-3 or TRBV12-4 to TRBJ2-5, with D possibly TRBD2 on 6 matching bases. Trimming removed 7 bases from V and 5 bases from J, with 11 bases in between. The CDR3 contains 12 residues. CDR3: CASTQSGETQYF. In DNA, the CDR3 is TGTGCCAGCACCCAGAGCGGGGAGACCCAGTACTTC.

There are many counts of this clone. The chain joins TRBV7-9 to TRBJ2-5; D is ambiguous. Per the germline V gene, CDR1 is SEHNR and CDR2 is FQNEAQ (reference sequence). V dropped 1 base and J dropped 1 base, with 10 bases sitting between them. There are 15 residues in the CDR3. The DNA of the CDR3 is TGTGCCAGCAGCTTAGTACCCCGGTTCCAAGAGACCCAGTACTTC. Translated, it gives CASSLVPRFQETQYF.

This chain joins TRBV11-2 and TRBJ2-5; TRBD2 agrees at 8 bases. V gave up 1 base and J gave up 5 bases; unmatched junction bases: 15. This CDR3 region has 18 residues. Per the germline V gene, CDR1 is SGHAT and CDR2 is FQNNGV. CDR3 protein: CASSLGLGRGALGETQYF. For the CDR3, the DNA is TGTGCCAGCAGCTTAGGGCTCGGGCGGGGGGCGCTCGGTGAGACCCAGTACTTC.

This chain connects TRBV15 to TRBJ2-4, with D perhaps matching TRBD2 (5 bases). Germline V gives CDR1 LNHNV, CDR2 YYDKDF (reference sequence). V gave up 4 bases and J gave up 2 bases, with 12 bases separating them. There are 15 residues in the CDR3. CDR3 in amino acids: CATSILTGTKNIQYF. In DNA, the CDR3 is TGTGCCACCAGCATTTTAACCGGGACCAAAAACATTCAGTACTTC.

This chain joins TRBV18 and TRBJ2-3, with D perhaps matching TRBD1 (6 bases). Germline V gene lookup returns CDR1 KGHSH and CDR2 LQKENI. This CDR3 is built from 16 residues. The V end was cut by 3 bases, the J end by 1 base, with 14 bases between. CDR3 bases: TGTGCCAGCTCACCTTCCAGCAGGGGCGGCACAGATACGCAGTATTTT. It is translated as CASSPSSRGGTDTQYF.

The gene calls are TRBV29-1 and TRBJ1-2; D is unresolved. The CDR3 spans 11 residues. Trimming stripped 1 base from V and 7 bases from J, with 7 bases between. Germline CDR1 and CDR2: SQVTM and ANQGSEA. Here the CDR3 reads CSVEVGVGYTF. The CDR3 nucleotides are TGCAGCGTTGAAGTCGGGGTTGGCTACACCTTC.

This CDR3 reads CASSSGLAGSTDTQYF. CDR3 DNA sequence: TGTGCCAGCAGCTCGGGACTAGCGGGGTCCACAGATACGCAGTATTTT. The chain joins TRBV5-4 to TRBJ2-3; 13 nucleotides line up with TRBD2. Germline trimming cut 3 bases from V and 2 bases from J; bases unmatched to any gene: 3. The CDR3 covers 16 residues. CDR1 and CDR2 (germline): SGHNT, YYREEE (reference sequence). The whole variable domain, filled in from reference TRBV5-4 and TRBJ2-3, reads ETGVTQSPTHLIKTRGQQVTLRCSSQSGHNTVSWYQQALGQGPQFIFQYYREEENGRGNFPPRFSGLQFPNYSSELNVNALELDDSALYLCASSSGLAGSTDTQYFGPGTRLTVL.

The chain combines TRBV12-3 or TRBV12-4 with TRBJ1-2; the D gene is possibly TRBD1 (5 bases). Trimming shortened V by 4 bases and J by 7 bases, and 10 bases separated the two germline ends. The CDR3 length is 12 residues. The CDR3 here is CASSSGSRGYTF. CDR3 DNA sequence: TGTGCCAGCAGTTCAGGGTCGCGTGGCTACACCTTC.

DNA of the CDR3: TGCGCCAGCAGCCTGAAACAGACGAATTCACCCCTCCACTTT. This translates into CASSLKQTNSPLHF. The chain has TRBV4-1 and TRBJ1-6; D is undetermined. This CDR3 is 14 amino acids long. Germline values: CDR1 MGHRA, CDR2 YSYEKL. V was clipped by 4 bases and J by 7 bases, with 11 bases between them.

This clone is a singleton in its sample. V is TRBV19 and J is TRBJ1-2; 7 bases map to TRBD1. This CDR3 is 12 amino acids long. Germline CDR1 is LNHDA and CDR2 is SQIVND (reference sequence). V trimming: 6 bases; J trimming: 4 bases; junction bases outside the gene matches: 2. The CDR3 loop reads CASRTGLYGYTF. CDR3 in DNA: TGTGCCAGTAGGACAGGGCTCTATGGCTACACCTTC. The full variable domain, in which reference TRBV19 and TRBJ1-2 provide the parts outside the CDR3, is DGGITQSPKYLFRKEGQNVTLSCEQNLNHDAMYWYRQDPGQGLRLIYYSQIVNDFQKGDIAEGYSVSREKKESFPLTVTSAQKNPTAFYLCASRTGLYGYTFGSGTRLTVV.

The chain joins TRBV24-1 to TRBJ1-5, with TRBD1 matching over 7 bases. CDR1 is KGHDR, CDR2 SFDVKD, per germline. The CDR3 consists of 13 residues. Losses at the gene ends were 4 bases for V and 7 bases for J; bases not matched to a gene: 3. As DNA, the CDR3 is TGTGCCACCAGTGAACAGGGGTTACAGCCCCAGCATTTT. Translation: CATSEQGLQPQHF.

The chain links TRBV28 to TRBJ1-2; the D gene is possibly TRBD1 (5 bases). Germline CDR1 MDHEN, CDR2 SYDVKM. The length of the CDR3 is 13 residues. Trimming took off 6 bases at V and 8 bases at J, with 16 bases between the two ends. The CDR3 sequence is CASSPGGVGGYTF. In nucleotides, the CDR3 is TGTGCCAGCAGCCCCGGGGGGGTAGGAGGCTACACCTTC.

The chain is built from TRBV5-6 and TRBJ2-1, with TRBD1 as a possible D gene (6 bases). In germline, CDR1 is SGHDT, CDR2 YYEEEE. V lost 2 bases and J lost 5, with 20 bases in between. The CDR3 spans 17 residues. The CDR3 region is CASSLRQAPTLNNEQFF. CDR3 nucleotides: TGTGCCAGCAGCTTACGACAGGCCCCGACCTTAAACAATGAGCAGTTCTTC.

V usage is TRBV2 and J usage is TRBJ2-3, with 10 bases that match TRBD2. V trimming: 3 bases; J trimming: 4 bases; junction bases outside the gene matches: 4. This CDR3 has 15 amino acids. Per the germline V gene, CDR1 is SNHLY and CDR2 is FYNNEI. CDR3 amino acids: CASSDASGGADTQYF. The CDR3 DNA reads as TGTGCCAGCAGTGACGCTAGCGGGGGTGCAGATACGCAGTATTTT.

The CDR3 sequence is CASTVGSGAGANVLTF. The DNA for the CDR3 is TGTGCCAGCACTGTGGGTAGCGGTGCTGGGGCCAACGTCCTGACTTTC. V usage is TRBV7-2 and J usage is TRBJ2-6; tentatively, D is TRBD2 (6 bases). Trimming stripped 7 bases from V and 2 bases from J, with 15 bases between. CDR1 is SGHTA and CDR2 is FQGNSA in the germline V gene. The CDR3 is made up of 16 amino acids.

The V gene is TRBV19, the J gene TRBJ1-4, with 9 bases aligning to TRBD1. Germline CDR1 and CDR2: LNHDA and SQIVND (reference sequence). The CDR3 consists of 15 residues. The V and J ends lost 2 bases and 7 bases, in that order; junction bases with no gene match: 5. In DNA form, the CDR3 reads TGTGCCAGTAGTATACCGACAGGGGGAAGTGAAAAACTGTTTTTT. The encoded protein is CASSIPTGGSEKLFF.

The V and J genes are TRBV3-1 (or the pseudogene TRBV3-2) and TRBJ2-7; TRBD2 aligns across 14 bases. From germline, CDR1 is LGHDT and CDR2 YNNKEL (reference sequence). The CDR3 consists of 15 residues. J was trimmed by 4 bases and V by 8 bases; bases with no gene match: 7. As DNA, the CDR3 is TGTGCCAGCGGACGACTAGCGGGGGGGCCTTACGAGCAGTACTTC. It translates to CASGRLAGGPYEQYF.

The chain is built from TRBV4-1 and TRBJ1-2; tentative D call: TRBD1 (6 bases). Germline CDR1 and CDR2: MGHRA and YSYEKL. The CDR3 is 16 residues long. Trimming took off 1 base at V and 7 bases at J, with 19 bases between the two ends. For the CDR3, the DNA is TGCGCCAGCAGCCAAGGGGGCAGGGGCCGTAGGGGTGGCTACACCTTC. Translation gives CASSQGGRGRRGGYTF.

This clone appeared a single time. The CDR3 region is CAWSTKGGAPKNIQYF. The DNA for the CDR3 is TGTGCCTGGAGTACAAAAGGGGGGGCCCCCAAAAACATTCAGTACTTC. The chain is built from TRBV30 and TRBJ2-4, with TRBD2 as a possible D gene (7 bases). Germline assignment: CDR1 GTSNPN and CDR2 SVGIG (reference sequence). This CDR3 is 16 amino acids long. With 2 bases removed from V and 2 bases from J, the gap between germline ends came to 16 bases.

The chain couples TRBV7-9 to TRBJ2-2; 13 bases agree with TRBD2. V was clipped by 5 bases and J by 6 bases; unmatched bases: 6. Germline V gene sequence: CDR1 SEHNR, CDR2 FQNEAQ (reference sequence). The CDR3 loop spans 16 amino acids. The CDR3 spells CASSPGLAGAPGELFF. The CDR3 nucleotides read TGTGCCAGCAGCCCAGGACTAGCGGGGGCCCCCGGGGAGCTGTTTTTT.

The V and J genes are TRBV18 and TRBJ1-2; TRBD1 matches at 7 bases. The trim removed 3 bases at V and 6 bases at J, leaving 7 bases unmatched. Germline V gene data show CDR1 as KGHSH and CDR2 as LQKENI. This CDR3 contains 14 residues. CDR3 residues: CASSPDATGDGYTF. The CDR3 DNA follows: TGTGCCAGCTCACCGGACGCTACAGGGGATGGCTACACCTTC.

This clone was seen only a few times. The chain recombines TRBV27 with TRBJ2-2; a possible D gene is TRBD1 (6 bases). The CDR3 runs 14 residues. V was shortened by 10 bases and J by 6 bases, with 18 bases between the two germline ends. Looked up from germline, CDR1 is MNHEY and CDR2 is SMNVEV (reference sequence). DNA for the CDR3: TGTGCCACCTCCCTCTGGACAGATGCCGGGGAGCTGTTTTTT. Translated, it gives CATSLWTDAGELFF.